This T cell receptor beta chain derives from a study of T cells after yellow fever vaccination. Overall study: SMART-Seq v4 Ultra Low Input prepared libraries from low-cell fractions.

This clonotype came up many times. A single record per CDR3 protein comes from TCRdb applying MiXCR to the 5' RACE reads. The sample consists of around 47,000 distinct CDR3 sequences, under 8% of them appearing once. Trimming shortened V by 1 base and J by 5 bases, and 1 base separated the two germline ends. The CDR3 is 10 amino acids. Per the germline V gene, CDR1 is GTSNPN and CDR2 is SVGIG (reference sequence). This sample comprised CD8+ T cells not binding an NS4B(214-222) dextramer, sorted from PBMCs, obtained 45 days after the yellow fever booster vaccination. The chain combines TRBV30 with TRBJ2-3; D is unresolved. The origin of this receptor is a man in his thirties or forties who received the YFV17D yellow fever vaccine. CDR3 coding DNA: TGTGCCTGGAGTGGAGATACGCAGTATTTT. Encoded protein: CAWSGDTQYF.